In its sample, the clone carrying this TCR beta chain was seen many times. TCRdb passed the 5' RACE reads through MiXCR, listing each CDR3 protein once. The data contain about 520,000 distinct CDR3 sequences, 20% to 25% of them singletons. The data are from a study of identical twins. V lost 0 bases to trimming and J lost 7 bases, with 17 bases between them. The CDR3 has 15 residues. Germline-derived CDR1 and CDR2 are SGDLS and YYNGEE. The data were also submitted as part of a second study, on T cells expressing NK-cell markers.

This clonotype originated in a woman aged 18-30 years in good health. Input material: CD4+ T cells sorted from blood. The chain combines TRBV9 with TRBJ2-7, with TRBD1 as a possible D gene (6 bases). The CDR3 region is CASSVELQGWGEQYF. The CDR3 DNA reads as TGTGCCAGCAGCGTAGAACTACAGGGCTGGGGGGAGCAGTACTTC.